The T cell receptor beta chain described here comes from a study of monozygotic twins with inflammatory bowel disease. Points on this clonotype: What it recognizes is unknown.

Making each TCR library took approximately 3,700 ng of total RNA. Each UMI, carrying a 6-nucleotide sample barcode, came from template switching. Using the 5' RACE reads, TCRdb records one entry per CDR3 protein without DNA. Listed are about 170,000 distinct CDR3 sequences; 2.8% falls within the top ten. General study findings and limits: Those with IBD had lower TCRbeta diversity (inverse Simpson) than their healthy co-twins did.

Germline V lookup: CDR1 DFQATT, CDR2 SNEGSKA (reference sequence). This CDR3 contains 15 residues. The chain recombines TRBV20-1 with TRBJ2-1; TCRdb's assignment of TRBD2 cannot be checked, as there is no DNA. This clonotype originated in a human donor with ulcerative colitis or Crohn's disease, or a healthy co-twin of an affected twin (not recorded which). Sample: blood. CDR3 residues: CSASTSGRPNNEQFF.